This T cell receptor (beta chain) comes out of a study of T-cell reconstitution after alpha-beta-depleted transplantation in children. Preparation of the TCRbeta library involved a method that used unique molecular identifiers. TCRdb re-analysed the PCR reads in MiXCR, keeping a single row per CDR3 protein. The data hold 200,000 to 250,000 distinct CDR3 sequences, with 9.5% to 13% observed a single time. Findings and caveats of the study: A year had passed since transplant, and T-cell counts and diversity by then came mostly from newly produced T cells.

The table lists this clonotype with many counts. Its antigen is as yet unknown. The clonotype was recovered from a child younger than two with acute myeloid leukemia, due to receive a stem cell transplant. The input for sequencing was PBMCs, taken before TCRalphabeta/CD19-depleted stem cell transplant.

The CDR3 here is CASSLVTRNTGELFF. The CDR3 DNA follows: TGTGCCAGCAGCTTGGTGACTAGGAACACCGGGGAGCTGTTTTTT. V gene TRBV5-6 combines with J gene TRBJ2-2, with D possibly matching TRBD2 (6 bases). The CDR3 runs to 15 residues. CDR1 is SGHDT, CDR2 YYEEEE, per germline. The V gene lost 0 bases and the J gene lost 1 base, with 7 bases spanning the gap.